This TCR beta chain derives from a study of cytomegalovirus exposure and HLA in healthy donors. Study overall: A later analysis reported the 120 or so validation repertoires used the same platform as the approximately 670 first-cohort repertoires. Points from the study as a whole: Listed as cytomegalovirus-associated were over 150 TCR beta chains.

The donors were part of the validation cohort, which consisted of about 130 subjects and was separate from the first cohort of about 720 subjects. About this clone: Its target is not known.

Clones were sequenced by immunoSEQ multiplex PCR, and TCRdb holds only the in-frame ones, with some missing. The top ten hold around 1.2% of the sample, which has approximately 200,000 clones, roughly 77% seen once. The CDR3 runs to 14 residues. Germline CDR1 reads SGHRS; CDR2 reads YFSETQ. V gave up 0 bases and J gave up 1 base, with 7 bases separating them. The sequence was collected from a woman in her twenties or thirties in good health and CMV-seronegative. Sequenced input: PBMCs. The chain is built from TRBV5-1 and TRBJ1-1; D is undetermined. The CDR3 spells CASSLGPGNTEAFF. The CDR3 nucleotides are TGCGCCAGCAGCTTGGGTCCGGGGAACACTGAAGCTTTCTTT.